This T cell receptor beta chain was obtained from a study of radiation and T cells in renal cell carcinoma. V was trimmed by 4 bases and J by 4 bases, leaving 8 bases between them. The germline gives CDR1 MNHEY, CDR2 SVGAGI. CDR3 size: 14 residues. Documented time point: blood 4 weeks post-SBRT, at nephrectomy. The treatment denotes: 15 Gy SBRT to primary tumor, nephrectomy 4 weeks later. Clones were sequenced by immunoSEQ multiplex PCR, and TCRdb holds only the in-frame ones, with some missing. The data contain about 40,000 clones, roughly 82% of them singletons. The sequence was obtained from a woman in her seventies with renal cell carcinoma. The chain links TRBV6-5 to TRBJ2-6; D call uncertain. The sequencing used blood, collected from a patient whose treatment included radiotherapy and nephrectomy. CDR3 nucleotides: TGTGCCAGCAGTTGGACCGGGGGGGCCAACGTCCTGACTTTC. Translating it yields CASSWTGGANVLTF.